Sequencing of this T cell receptor beta chain was carried out in a study of blood T cell repertoires in COVID-19. V lost 3 bases, J lost 4 bases, and 9 bases lay in between. The CDR3 spans 13 residues. CDR1 SNHLY and CDR2 FYNNEI come from the germline V gene. Data came from immunoSEQ multiplex PCR; TCRdb stores just in-frame clones and leaves some out. The sample lists about 210,000 clones, approximately 80% occurring once. The clonotype was recovered from a man aged 40-49 years who had recovered from COVID-19. The sample was PBMCs or T cells enriched from blood (not recorded which). The rearrangement links TRBV2 to TRBJ1-1; D remains ambiguous. The CDR3 DNA reads TGTGCCAGCAGTGATGACTTTATCACTGAAGCTTTCTTT. It specifies CASSDDFITEAFF.